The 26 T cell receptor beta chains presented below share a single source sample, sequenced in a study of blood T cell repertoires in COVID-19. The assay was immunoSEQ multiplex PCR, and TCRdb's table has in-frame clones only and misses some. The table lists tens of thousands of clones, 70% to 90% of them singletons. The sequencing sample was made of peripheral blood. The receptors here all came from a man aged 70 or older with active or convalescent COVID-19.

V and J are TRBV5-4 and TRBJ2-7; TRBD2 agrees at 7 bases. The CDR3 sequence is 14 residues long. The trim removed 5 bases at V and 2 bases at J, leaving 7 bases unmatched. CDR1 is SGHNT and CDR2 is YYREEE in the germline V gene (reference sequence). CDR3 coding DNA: TGTGCCAGCAGTTTGAGACTAGCCCCCTACGAGCAGTACTTC. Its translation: CASSLRLAPYEQYF.

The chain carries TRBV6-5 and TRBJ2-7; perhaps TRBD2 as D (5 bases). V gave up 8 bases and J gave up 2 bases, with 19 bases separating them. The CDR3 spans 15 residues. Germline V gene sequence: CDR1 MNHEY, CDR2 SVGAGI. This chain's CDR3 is CASSAVLAVTYEQYF. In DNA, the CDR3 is TGTGCCAGCTCCGCGGTCCTAGCAGTAACCTACGAGCAGTACTTC.

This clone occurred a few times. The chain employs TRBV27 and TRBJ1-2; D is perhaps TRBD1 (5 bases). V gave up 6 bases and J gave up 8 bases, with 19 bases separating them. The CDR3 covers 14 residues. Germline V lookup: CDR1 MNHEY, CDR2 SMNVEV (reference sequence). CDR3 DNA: TGTGCCAGCAGGCCGGGGGGAGTCGGGCAGGGCTACACCTTC. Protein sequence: CASRPGGVGQGYTF.

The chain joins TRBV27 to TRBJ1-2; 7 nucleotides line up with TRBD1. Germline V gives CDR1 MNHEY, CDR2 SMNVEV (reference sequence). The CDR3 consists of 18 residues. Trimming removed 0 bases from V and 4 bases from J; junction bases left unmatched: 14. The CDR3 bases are TGTGCCAGCAGTTTATCAGGGGGCGGAAGCATTTATTCCTATGGCTACACCTTC. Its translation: CASSLSGGGSIYSYGYTF.

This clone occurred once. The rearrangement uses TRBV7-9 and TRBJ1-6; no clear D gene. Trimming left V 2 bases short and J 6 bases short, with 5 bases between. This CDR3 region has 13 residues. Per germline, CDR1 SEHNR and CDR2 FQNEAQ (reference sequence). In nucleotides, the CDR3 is TGTGCCAGCAGCTTACCAGTTAATTCACCCCTCCACTTT. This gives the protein CASSLPVNSPLHF.

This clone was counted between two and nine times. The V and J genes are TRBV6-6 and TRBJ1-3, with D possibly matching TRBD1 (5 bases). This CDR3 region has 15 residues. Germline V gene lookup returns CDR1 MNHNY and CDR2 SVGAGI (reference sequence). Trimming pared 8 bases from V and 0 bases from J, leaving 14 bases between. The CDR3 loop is CASRGTASSGNTIYF. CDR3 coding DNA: TGTGCCAGCCGGGGGACTGCCTCCTCTGGAAACACCATATATTTT.

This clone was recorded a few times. CDR3 sequence: CASSLGQGAYEQYF. The CDR3 coding sequence is TGCGCCAGCAGCTTGGGGCAGGGGGCATACGAGCAGTACTTC. The rearrangement uses TRBV5-1 and TRBJ2-7, with 8 bases matching TRBD1. Germline lookup yields CDR1 SGHRS and CDR2 YFSETQ. Trimming cost V 0 bases and J 4 bases; bases outside gene matches: 3. The CDR3 is made up of 14 amino acids. Drawing the rest from reference TRBV5-1 and TRBJ2-7, the complete variable domain is KAGVTQTPRYLIKTRGQQVTLSCSPISGHRSVSWYQQTPGQGLQFLFEYFSETQRNKGNFPGRFSGRQFSNSRSEMNVSTLELGDSALYLCASSLGQGAYEQYFGPGTRLTVT.

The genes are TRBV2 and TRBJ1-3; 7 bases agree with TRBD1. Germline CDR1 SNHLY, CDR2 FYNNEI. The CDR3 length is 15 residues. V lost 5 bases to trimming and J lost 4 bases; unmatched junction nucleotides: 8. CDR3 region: CASSQDRARGNTIYF. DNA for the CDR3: TGTGCCAGCAGTCAAGACAGGGCGCGGGGAAACACCATATATTTT.

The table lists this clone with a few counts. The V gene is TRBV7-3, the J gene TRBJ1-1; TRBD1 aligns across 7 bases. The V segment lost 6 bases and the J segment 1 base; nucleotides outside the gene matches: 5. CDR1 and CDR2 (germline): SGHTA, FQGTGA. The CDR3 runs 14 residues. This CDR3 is CASRLGGRNTEAFF. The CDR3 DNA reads TGTGCCAGCAGACTAGGGGGCAGGAACACTGAAGCTTTCTTT.

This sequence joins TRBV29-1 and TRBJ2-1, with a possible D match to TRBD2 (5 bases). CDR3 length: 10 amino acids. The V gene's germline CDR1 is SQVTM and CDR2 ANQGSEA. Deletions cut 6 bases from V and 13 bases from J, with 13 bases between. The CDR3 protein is CSVAAVTQFF. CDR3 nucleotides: TGCAGCGTAGCGGCGGTTACCCAGTTCTTC.

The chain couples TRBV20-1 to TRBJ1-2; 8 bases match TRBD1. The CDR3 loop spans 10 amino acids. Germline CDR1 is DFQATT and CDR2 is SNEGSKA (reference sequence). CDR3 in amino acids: CTGQGNGYTF. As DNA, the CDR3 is TGCACTGGACAGGGAAATGGCTACACCTTC.

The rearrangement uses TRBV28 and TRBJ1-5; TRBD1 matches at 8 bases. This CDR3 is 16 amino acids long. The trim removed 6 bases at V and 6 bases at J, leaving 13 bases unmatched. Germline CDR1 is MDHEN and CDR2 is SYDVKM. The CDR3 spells CASSLASGGESQPQHF. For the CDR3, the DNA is TGTGCCAGCAGCTTAGCCTCAGGGGGCGAGAGTCAGCCCCAGCATTTT.

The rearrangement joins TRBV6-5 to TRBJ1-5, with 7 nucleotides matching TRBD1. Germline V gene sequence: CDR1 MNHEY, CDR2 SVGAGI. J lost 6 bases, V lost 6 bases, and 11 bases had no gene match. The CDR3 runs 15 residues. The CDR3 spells CASRRAWQGGQPQHF. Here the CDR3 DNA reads TGTGCCAGCAGGAGGGCTTGGCAGGGGGGTCAGCCCCAGCATTTT.

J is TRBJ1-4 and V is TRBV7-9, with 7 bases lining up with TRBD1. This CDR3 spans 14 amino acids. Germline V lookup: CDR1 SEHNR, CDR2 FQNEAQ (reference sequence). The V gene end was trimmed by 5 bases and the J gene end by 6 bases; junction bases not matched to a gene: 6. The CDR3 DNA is TGTGCCAGCAGCCAACAGGGGCTCGATGAAAAACTGTTTTTT. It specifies CASSQQGLDEKLFF.

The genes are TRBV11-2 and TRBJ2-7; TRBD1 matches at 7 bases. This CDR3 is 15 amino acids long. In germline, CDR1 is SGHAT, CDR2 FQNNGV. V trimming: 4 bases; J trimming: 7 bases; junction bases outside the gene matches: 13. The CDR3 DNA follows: TGTGCCAGCAGCTCTACGACAGGGATGGCGAGAGAGCAGTACTTC. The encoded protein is CASSSTTGMAREQYF.

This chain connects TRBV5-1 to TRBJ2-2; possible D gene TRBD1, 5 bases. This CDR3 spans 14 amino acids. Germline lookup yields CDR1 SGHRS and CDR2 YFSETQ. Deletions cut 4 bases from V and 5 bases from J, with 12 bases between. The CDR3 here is CASSRLQETGELFF. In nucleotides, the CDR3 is TGCGCCAGCAGCCGTCTACAGGAGACCGGGGAGCTGTTTTTT. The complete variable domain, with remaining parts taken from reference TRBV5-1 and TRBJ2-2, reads KAGVTQTPRYLIKTRGQQVTLSCSPISGHRSVSWYQQTPGQGLQFLFEYFSETQRNKGNFPGRFSGRQFSNSRSEMNVSTLELGDSALYLCASSRLQETGELFFGEGSRLTVL.

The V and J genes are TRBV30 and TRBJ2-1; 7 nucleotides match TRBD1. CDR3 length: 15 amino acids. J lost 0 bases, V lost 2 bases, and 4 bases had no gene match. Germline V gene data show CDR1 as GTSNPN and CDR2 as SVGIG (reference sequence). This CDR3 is CAWSPGQSSYNEQFF. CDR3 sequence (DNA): TGTGCCTGGAGTCCGGGACAGAGCTCCTACAATGAGCAGTTCTTC.

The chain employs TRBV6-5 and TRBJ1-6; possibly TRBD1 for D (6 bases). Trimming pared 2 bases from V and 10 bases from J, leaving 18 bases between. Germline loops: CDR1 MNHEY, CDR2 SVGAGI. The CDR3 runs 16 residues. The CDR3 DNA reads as TGTGCCAGCAGTTACGGGGGAGGGGGACCTGTATCACCCCTCCACTTT. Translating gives CASSYGGGGPVSPLHF.

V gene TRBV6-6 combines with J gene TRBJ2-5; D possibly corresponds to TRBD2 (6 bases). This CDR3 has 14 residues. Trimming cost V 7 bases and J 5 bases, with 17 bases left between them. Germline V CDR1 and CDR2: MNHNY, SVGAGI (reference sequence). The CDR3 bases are TGTGCCAGCATAGCGCTAGCGAGTTCGGAGACCCAGTACTTC. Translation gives CASIALASSETQYF.

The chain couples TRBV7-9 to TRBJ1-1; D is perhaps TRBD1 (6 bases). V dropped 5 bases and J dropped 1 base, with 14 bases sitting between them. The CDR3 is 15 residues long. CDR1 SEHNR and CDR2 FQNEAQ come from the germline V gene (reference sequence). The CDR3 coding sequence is TGTGCCAGCAGCAAAACGGGACACCCGAACACTGAAGCTTTCTTT. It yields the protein CASSKTGHPNTEAFF.

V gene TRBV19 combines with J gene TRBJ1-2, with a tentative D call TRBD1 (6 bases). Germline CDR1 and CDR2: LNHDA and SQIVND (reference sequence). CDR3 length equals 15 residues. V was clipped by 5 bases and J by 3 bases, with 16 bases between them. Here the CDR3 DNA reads TGTGCCAGTAGTGCGACAGGAGAACTCCACTATGGCTACACCTTC. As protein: CASSATGELHYGYTF.

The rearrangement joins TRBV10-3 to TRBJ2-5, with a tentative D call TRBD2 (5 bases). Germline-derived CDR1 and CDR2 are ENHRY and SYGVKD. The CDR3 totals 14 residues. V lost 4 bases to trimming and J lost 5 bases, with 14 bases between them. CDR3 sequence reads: CAISGGLDGETQYF. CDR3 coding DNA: TGTGCCATCAGTGGTGGACTGGACGGGGAGACCCAGTACTTC.

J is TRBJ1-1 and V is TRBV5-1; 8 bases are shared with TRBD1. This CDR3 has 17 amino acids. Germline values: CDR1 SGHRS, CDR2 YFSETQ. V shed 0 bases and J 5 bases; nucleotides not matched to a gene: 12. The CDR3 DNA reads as TGCGCCAGCAGCTTGGTCACAGGGGGTATTGCGGGGACTGAAGCTTTCTTT. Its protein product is CASSLVTGGIAGTEAFF.

CDR3 DNA sequence: TGTGCCAGCAGCTTCTCGGGGGGTGCTGAAGCTTTCTTT. Protein: CASSFSGGAEAFF. The gene calls are TRBV11-1 and TRBJ1-1, with D possibly matching TRBD1 (5 bases). CDR1 and CDR2 (germline): SGHAT, FQDESV (reference sequence). V was trimmed by 3 bases and J by 6 bases, leaving 11 bases between them. There are 13 residues in the CDR3.

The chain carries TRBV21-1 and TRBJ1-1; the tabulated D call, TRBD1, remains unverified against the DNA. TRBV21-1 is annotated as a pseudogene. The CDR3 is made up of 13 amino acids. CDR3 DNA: TGTGCCAGCAGCAAAGAAAGGGACAACGAAGCTTTCTTT. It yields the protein CASSKERDNEAFF.

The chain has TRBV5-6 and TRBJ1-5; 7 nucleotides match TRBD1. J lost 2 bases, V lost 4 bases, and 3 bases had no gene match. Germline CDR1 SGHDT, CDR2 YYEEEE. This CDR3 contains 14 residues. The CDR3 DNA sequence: TGTGCCAGCAGCGTGGGACAGCGCAATCAGCCCCAGCATTTT. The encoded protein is CASSVGQRNQPQHF.